The entry below describes one TCR beta chain. Using immunoSEQ multiplex PCR, the repertoire was profiled, and TCRdb retains in-frame clones only, with some absent. In the table there are around 34,000 clones, about 96% of which are singletons. The ends lost 4 bases at V and 1 base at J; junction bases unmatched: 7. CDR1 is SGHNT and CDR2 is YYREEE in the germline V gene (reference sequence). This CDR3 comprises 16 residues. The sample originates from a study of preoperative IRX-2 immunotherapy in early breast cancer. Treatment specified: preoperative locoregional IRX-2 cytokine immunotherapy. Patients received preoperative, locoregional IRX-2 cytokine immunotherapy in a phase Ib study.

The V call is TRBV5-4, the J call TRBJ2-5; 10 bases map to TRBD2. This sample was gathered from a patient treated with IRX-2 immunotherapy. The TCR comes from a human donor with breast cancer. CDR3 sequence: CASSIRTSGVQETQYF. The CDR3 DNA sequence: TGTGCCAGCAGCATCAGGACTAGCGGCGTCCAAGAGACCCAGTACTTC.